The 21 T cell receptor beta chains below all came from one sample that was sequenced in a study of T cell repertoires in cytomegalovirus infection. TCRdb called the reads again in MiXCR, with one record for every CDR3 protein. The table includes roughly 280,000 distinct CDR3 sequences, about 13% detected once. The sample was PBMCs. Receptors originate from a human donor in good health (CMV status not recorded). Some clones in this sample may be carry-over from other donors' samples.

The genes are TRBV20-1 and TRBJ2-5, with TRBD2 matching over 12 bases. Trimming at V came to 6 bases and at J to 2 bases, leaving 7 bases not matched to a gene. Germline values: CDR1 DFQATT, CDR2 SNEGSKA (reference sequence). The CDR3 totals 15 residues. The CDR3, as DNA: TGCAGTGCACCGACTAGCGGGGGTGTTCAAGAGACCCAGTACTTC. Its translation is CSAPTSGGVQETQYF.

This clonotype was seen at least ten times. The V gene is TRBV7-8, the J gene TRBJ1-2; 11 bases agree with TRBD1. This CDR3 has 15 residues. After removal of 5 bases from V and 5 bases from J, the junction contained 7 bases not matched to a gene. Germline CDR1 is SGHVS and CDR2 is FQNEAQ. CDR3 nucleotides: TGTGCCAGCAGCCTGGATGGACAGGGGGCTTATGGCTACACCTTC. Residues: CASSLDGQGAYGYTF.

The chain combines TRBV5-6 with TRBJ1-1, with D possibly TRBD1 on 5 matching bases. Germline V gene lookup returns CDR1 SGHDT and CDR2 YYEEEE. The CDR3 is 16 amino acids. Trimming shortened V by 4 bases and J by 4 bases, and 20 bases separated the two germline ends. CDR3 protein: CASSKKWWGLSTEAFF. CDR3 DNA sequence: TGTGCCAGCAGCAAAAAGTGGTGGGGACTTAGCACTGAAGCTTTCTTT. Looking up the rest from reference TRBV5-6 and TRBJ1-1 gives the full variable domain: DAGVTQSPTHLIKTRGQQVTLRCSPKSGHDTVSWYQQALGQGPQFIFQYYEEEERQRGNFPDRFSGHQFPNYSSELNVNALLLGDSALYLCASSKKWWGLSTEAFFGQGTRLTVV.

This clonotype was picked up a small number of times. The chain is built from TRBV12-3 or TRBV12-4 and TRBJ2-5, with 11 positions matching TRBD2. V dropped 8 bases and J dropped 2; count of bases not matched to a gene: 4. The CDR3 sequence is 14 residues long. CDR3 protein: CASALAGGQETQYF. The CDR3 DNA reads as TGTGCCAGCGCCCTAGCGGGGGGACAAGAGACCCAGTACTTC.

At least ten counts were recorded for this clonotype. The rearrangement links TRBV7-2 to TRBJ2-5; D perhaps matches TRBD1 (6 bases). Germline values: CDR1 SGHTA, CDR2 FQGNSA. The CDR3 covers 14 residues. Trimming removed 4 bases at V and 2 bases at J, with 11 bases between. DNA for the CDR3: TGTGCCAGCAGCTCGACAGGCCCGCAAGAGACCCAGTACTTC. Its translation is CASSSTGPQETQYF. The variable domain in full, with the rest retrieved from reference TRBV7-2 and TRBJ2-5, is GAGVSQSPSNKVTEKGKDVELRCDPISGHTALYWYRQSLGQGLEFLIYFQGNSAPDKSGLPSDRFSAERTGGSVSTLTIQRTQQEDSAVYLCASSSTGPQETQYFGPGTRLLVL.

This chain uses TRBV29-1 with TRBJ2-1; 8 positions match TRBD1. The ends lost 4 bases at V and 5 bases at J; junction bases unmatched: 7. CDR1 and CDR2 from the germline V gene are SQVTM and ANQGSEA. This CDR3 spans 14 amino acids. DNA of the CDR3: TGCAGCGTTGCCCGGGACAGGATTGACAATGAGCAGTTCTTC. It translates to CSVARDRIDNEQFF.

Many counts were recorded for this clonotype. A junction end diverges from the germline sequence, so it may reflect a read error. This rearrangement joins TRBV7-2 to TRBJ2-5; 7 nucleotides line up with TRBD2. In germline, CDR1 is SGHTA, CDR2 FQGNSA. This CDR3 has 13 amino acids. DNA for the CDR3: TGTGCCAGCAGCCCCCTAAGCGGGAAGCCCCAAGACTTC. It yields the protein CASSPLSGKPQDF.

This chain joins TRBV12-3 or TRBV12-4 and TRBJ2-3; TRBD1 matches 7 bases. V shed 7 bases and J 1 base; nucleotides not matched to a gene: 5. This CDR3 is 14 amino acids long. The CDR3 here is CASNRDRGTDTQYF. The DNA for the CDR3 is TGTGCCAGCAACAGGGACAGAGGCACAGATACGCAGTATTTT.

V is TRBV7-3 and J is TRBJ1-1, with D possibly matching TRBD1 (5 bases). Germline-derived CDR1 and CDR2 are SGHTA and FQGTGA. The CDR3 extends over 17 amino acids. Trimming shortened V by 5 bases and J by 0 bases, and 19 bases separated the two germline ends. In nucleotides, the CDR3 is TGTGCCAGCAGCAACCCCCAGGGAGGGGATATGAACACTGAAGCTTTCTTT. The encoded protein is CASSNPQGGDMNTEAFF.

In the case of this clonotype: A much larger clone differs from this one at a single base, so this may be a read error. The V and J genes are TRBV6-5 and TRBJ1-5; possible D gene TRBD1, 5 bases. Germline V gives CDR1 MNHEY, CDR2 SVGAGI. V shed 6 bases and J shed 3 bases, with 12 bases lying between them. The CDR3 covers 14 residues. The CDR3 protein is CASSYDRFNQPQHF. CDR3 DNA sequence: TGTGCCAGCAGCTACGACAGATTCAATCAGCCCCAGCATTTT.

This clonotype appeared a single time. The chain links TRBV29-1 to TRBJ1-1, with D possibly matching TRBD1 (5 bases). Looked up from germline, CDR1 is SQVTM and CDR2 is ANQGSEA. The V end lost 4 bases, the J end lost 3 bases, and 12 bases lay between the germline ends. The CDR3 runs 13 residues. Here the CDR3 DNA reads TGCAGCGTTGTACGGCCGGGGCACACTGAAGCTTTCTTT. Translation gives CSVVRPGHTEAFF.

This clonotype was detected ten times or more. The V gene is TRBV7-2, the J gene TRBJ2-5, with 8 nucleotides matching TRBD2. V gave up 0 bases and J gave up 4 bases; unmatched junction bases: 4. The V gene's germline CDR1 is SGHTA and CDR2 FQGNSA. This CDR3 spans 15 amino acids. CDR3: CASSLALGLVETQYF. The CDR3 DNA follows: TGTGCCAGCAGCTTAGCGCTGGGACTAGTAGAGACCCAGTACTTC.

The V gene is TRBV12-3 or TRBV12-4, the J gene TRBJ2-7; D may be TRBD1 or TRBD2 (5 bases each). The germline V and J ends were trimmed by 8 bases and 3 bases, with 17 bases remaining between them. The CDR3 runs to 14 residues. Here the CDR3 reads CASCTGGVRYEQYF. CDR3 nucleotides: TGTGCCAGCTGCACTGGGGGAGTTCGCTACGAGCAGTACTTC.

This clonotype appeared a few times. The chain links TRBV7-9 to TRBJ2-7, with D hard to call. Germline V lookup: CDR1 SEHNR, CDR2 FQNEAQ (reference sequence). The germline V and J ends were trimmed by 5 bases and 4 bases, with 18 bases remaining between them. The CDR3 contains 15 residues. Here the CDR3 reads CASSPQTAYRYEQYF. Written as DNA, the CDR3 is TGTGCCAGCAGCCCCCAAACAGCTTATCGGTACGAGCAGTACTTC.

This chain joins TRBV25-1 and TRBJ2-5; the D is unclear. The V and J ends lost 3 bases and 0 bases respectively, with 5 bases between them. The length of the CDR3 is 13 residues. The germline gives CDR1 MGHDK, CDR2 SYGVNS. The CDR3 nucleotides read TGTGCCAGCAGTGAGGCGGACCAAGAGACCCAGTACTTC. This gives the protein CASSEADQETQYF.

A word on this clonotype: This may come from a read error, since a much larger clone is one base off. J is TRBJ2-7 and V is TRBV28; unclear D gene. This CDR3 comprises 11 residues. Germline V gives CDR1 MDHEN, CDR2 SYDVKM. V lost 8 bases, J lost 3 bases, and 8 bases lay in between. As DNA, the CDR3 is TGTGCCAGCGGGGAAAGCTACGAGCAGTACTTC. It encodes CASGESYEQYF.

Points on this clonotype: A much larger clone differs from this one at a single base, so this may be a read error. The V gene is TRBV20-1, the J gene TRBJ1-4; D may be TRBD1 (5 bases). Trimming removed 1 base from V and 4 bases from J, with 16 bases in between. The length of the CDR3 is 16 residues. Per germline, CDR1 DFQATT and CDR2 SNEGSKA (reference sequence). The CDR3 protein is CSARASGGKVNEKLFF. As DNA, the CDR3 is TGCAGTGCTAGAGCTTCGGGGGGGAAAGTTAATGAAAAACTGTTTTTT.

Concerning this clonotype itself: Its ends do not fully match the called genes, so a read error is possible. The V gene is TRBV2, the J gene TRBJ1-2; the match to TRBD1 covers 8 bases. The CDR3 runs to 12 residues. Germline V gives CDR1 SNHLY, CDR2 FYNNEI. Here the CDR3 reads CASSESRTGWAF. In DNA form, the CDR3 reads TGTGCCAGCAGTGAATCCCGGACAGGGTGGGCCTTC.

This clonotype was picked up a small number of times. This chain uses TRBV15 with TRBJ2-3, with D perhaps given as TRBD1 or TRBD2 (6 bases each). The V end was cut by 5 bases, the J end by 3 bases, with 12 bases between. The CDR3 is 14 residues long. From germline, CDR1 is LNHNV and CDR2 YYDKDF (reference sequence). CDR3 sequence: CATSGGLPTDTQYF. CDR3 DNA: TGTGCCACCAGCGGGGGGCTTCCGACAGATACGCAGTATTTT.

The CDR3 loop is CASSDGTGGKNEQYF. CDR3 nucleotides: TGTGCCAGCAGCGACGGGACAGGGGGGAAAAACGAGCAGTACTTC. V gene TRBV6-2 or TRBV6-3 combines with J gene TRBJ2-7; 11 bases are a match to TRBD1. The germline V gene has CDR1 MNHEY and CDR2 SVGEGT. V lost 6 bases to trimming and J lost 5 bases; unmatched junction nucleotides: 9. This CDR3 has 15 residues.

This clonotype was counted only a few times. The rearrangement joins TRBV6-8 to TRBJ1-6; tentatively, D is TRBD1 (5 bases). Germline-derived CDR1 and CDR2 are MNHGY and SAAAGT. V lost 8 bases, J lost 0 bases, and 17 bases lay in between. The CDR3 totals 17 residues. CDR3 residues: CASGRAGPSSYNSPLHF. The CDR3 coding sequence is TGTGCCAGCGGTAGGGCAGGGCCGAGCTCCTATAATTCACCCCTCCACTTT.